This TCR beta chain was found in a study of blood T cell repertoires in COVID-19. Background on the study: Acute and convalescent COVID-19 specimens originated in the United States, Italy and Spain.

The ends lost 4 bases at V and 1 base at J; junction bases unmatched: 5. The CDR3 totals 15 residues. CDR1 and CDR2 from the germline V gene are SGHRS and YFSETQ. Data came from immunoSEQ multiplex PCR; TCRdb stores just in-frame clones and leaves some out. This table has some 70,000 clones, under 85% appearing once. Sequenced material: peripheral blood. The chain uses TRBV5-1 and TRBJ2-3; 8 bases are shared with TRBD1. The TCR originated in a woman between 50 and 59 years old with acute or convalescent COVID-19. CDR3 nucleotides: TGCGCCAGCAGCCCGAACAGGGGGGGCACAGATACGCAGTATTTT. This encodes CASSPNRGGTDTQYF.